The entry below gives a single T cell receptor (beta chain) sequence along with its context. Unique molecular identifiers were built into the TCRbeta library. TCRdb fed the PCR reads into MiXCR, producing one record per CDR3 protein. The table lists roughly 220,000 distinct CDR3 sequences, around 11% of them singletons. CDR3 length equals 13 residues. The germline V gene encodes CDR1 SQVTM and CDR2 ANQGSEA. Between the trimmed V and J ends, which lost 7 bases and 3 bases, there was a span of 10 bases. The data were obtained in a study of T-cell reconstitution after alpha-beta-depleted transplantation in children.

V gene TRBV29-1 combines with J gene TRBJ2-6; D is perhaps TRBD1 (5 bases). This receptor was obtained from a human donor who donated a stem cell graft to a child with acute lymphoblastic leukemia. The sample here was PBMCs from the stem cell graft donor, taken from the stem cell graft. The CDR3 bases are TGCAGCGCCAGGGAAGATGGGGCCAACGTCCTGACTTTC. This encodes CSAREDGANVLTF.